The 9 T cell receptor beta chains reported below all come from one sample, sequenced in a study of blood T cell repertoires in COVID-19. Data came from immunoSEQ multiplex PCR; TCRdb stores just in-frame clones and leaves some out. The sample has about 300,000 clones, about nine tenths seen once. The sample was PBMCs or T cells enriched from blood (not recorded which). These receptor sequences come from a man aged 55-75 years who had recovered from COVID-19.

The chain carries TRBV5-1 and TRBJ2-5, with TRBD2 matching 10 bases. The CDR3 runs 14 residues. Germline V lookup: CDR1 SGHRS, CDR2 YFSETQ. V shed 2 bases and J 5 bases; nucleotides not matched to a gene: 3. The CDR3, as DNA: TGCGCCAGCAGCTTACAGCGGGAGGGTGAGACCCAGTACTTC. Protein product: CASSLQREGETQYF. The variable domain in full, completed from reference TRBV5-1 and TRBJ2-5, reads KAGVTQTPRYLIKTRGQQVTLSCSPISGHRSVSWYQQTPGQGLQFLFEYFSETQRNKGNFPGRFSGRQFSNSRSEMNVSTLELGDSALYLCASSLQREGETQYFGPGTRLLVL.

Only a few counts were recorded for this clone. The chain has TRBV14 and TRBJ2-1, with D maybe TRBD1 (5 bases). Germline CDR1 is SGHDN and CDR2 is FVKESK. V was clipped by 0 bases and J by 3 bases, with 12 bases between them. The CDR3 consists of 16 residues. This CDR3 is CASSQDRGFLYNEQFF. CDR3 nucleotides: TGTGCCAGCAGCCAAGATAGGGGATTCCTCTACAATGAGCAGTTCTTC.

The rearrangement uses TRBV11-2 and TRBJ1-2; D is undetermined. CDR3 length equals 12 residues. The V end lost 4 bases, the J end lost 8 bases, and 11 bases lay between the germline ends. From germline, CDR1 is SGHAT and CDR2 FQNNGV. For the CDR3, the DNA is TGTGCCAGCAGCTCCGAACTACGAGGCTACACCTTC. Its translation is CASSSELRGYTF.

Concerning this clone itself: The junction differs from germline at one of its ends, possibly a read error. The V and J genes are TRBV7-7 and TRBJ2-7, with 8 positions matching TRBD1. The germline gives CDR1 SSHAT, CDR2 FNYEAQ (reference sequence). The CDR3 is made up of 15 amino acids. CDR3 amino acids: CASSLGQGPYYEQYF. In DNA, the CDR3 is TGTGCTAGCAGCTTAGGACAGGGTCCCTACTACGAGCAGTACTTC.

In its sample, this clone was seen a few times. V and J are TRBV5-4 and TRBJ2-5, with a possible D match to TRBD1 (5 bases). Trimming removed 2 bases from V and 5 bases from J, with 19 bases in between. The CDR3 covers 16 residues. Germline lookup yields CDR1 SGHNT and CDR2 YYREEE (reference sequence). The CDR3 nucleotides read TGTGCCAGCAGCTTAACCAGTGGGGCGGCAGGTGAGACCCAGTACTTC. Its protein is CASSLTSGAAGETQYF.

This chain links TRBV7-9 with TRBJ2-1, with 7 bases lining up with TRBD1. The V gene's germline CDR1 is SEHNR and CDR2 FQNEAQ (reference sequence). With V trimmed by 4 bases and J by 4 bases, 10 bases remained unmatched. The CDR3 has 16 amino acids. The CDR3 DNA is TGTGCCAGCAGCTCTTCAGGGGGATTTGTATACAATGAGCAGTTCTTC. Its protein is CASSSSGGFVYNEQFF.

This chain connects TRBV4-3 to TRBJ1-5, with 8 bases identical to TRBD1. Trimming at V came to 4 bases and at J to 3 bases, leaving 5 bases not matched to a gene. The CDR3 runs 15 residues. Looked up from germline, CDR1 is LGHNA and CDR2 is YSLEER. CDR3 coding DNA: TGCGCCAGCAGCCCCGGACAGGGAGACAATCAGCCCCAGCATTTT. Amino acids: CASSPGQGDNQPQHF.

The chain is built from TRBV28 and TRBJ2-1; possible D gene TRBD2, 5 bases. The CDR3 consists of 15 residues. Germline CDR1 MDHEN, CDR2 SYDVKM. V lost 5 bases and J 8 bases, leaving 19 bases between the germline ends. In nucleotides, the CDR3 is TGTGCCAGCAGTCGGTCGGGGTTGGGGTTCTATGAGCAGTTCTTC. Protein product: CASSRSGLGFYEQFF.

The rearrangement links TRBV4-3 to TRBJ2-2; 7 nucleotides agree with TRBD1. V dropped 0 bases and J dropped 4; count of bases not matched to a gene: 11. Germline CDR1 LGHNA, CDR2 YSLEER. There are 18 residues in the CDR3. The DNA for the CDR3 is TGCGCCAGCAGCCAAGAGGTCGTGAGACAGGGATCCACCGGGGAGCTGTTTTTT. It specifies CASSQEVVRQGSTGELFF.